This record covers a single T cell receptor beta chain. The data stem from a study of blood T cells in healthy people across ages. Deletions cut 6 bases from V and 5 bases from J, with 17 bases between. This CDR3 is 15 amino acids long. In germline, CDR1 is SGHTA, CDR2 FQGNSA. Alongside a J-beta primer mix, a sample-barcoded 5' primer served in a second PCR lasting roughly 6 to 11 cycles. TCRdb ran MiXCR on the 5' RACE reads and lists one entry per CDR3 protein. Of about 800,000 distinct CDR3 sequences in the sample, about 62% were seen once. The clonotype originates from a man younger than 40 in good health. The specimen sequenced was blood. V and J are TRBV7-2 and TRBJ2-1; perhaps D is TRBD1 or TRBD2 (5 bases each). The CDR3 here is CASSKKRGVNNEQFF. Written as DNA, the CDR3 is TGTGCCAGCAGTAAAAAGAGGGGCGTCAACAATGAGCAGTTCTTC.